The rows below give T cell receptor beta chains drawn from one sample of a study of control samples from healthy donors and cancer patients. The assay was immunoSEQ multiplex PCR, and TCRdb's table has in-frame clones only and misses some. Found here are about 100,000 clones, more than 85% of them singletons; the top ten hold about 8.8%. The specimen was blood. These receptor sequences come from a man younger than 35 in good health. CDR3s include the opening cysteine and the closing phenylalanine or tryptophan. A D gene is named only where the DNA matches it firmly. Clone size is not always given. Where it is, it says once, few, many or a class for expanded clones.

clone_size j_call v_call d_call cdr3_nt cdr3_aa
once TRBJ1-1 TRBV19 . TGTGCCAGTAGTATGACGTGGAAGGGCACTGAAGCTTTCTTT CASSMTWKGTEAFF
. TRBJ1-3 TRBV6-2/TRBV6-3 . TGTGCCAGCAGCCCACGGGACTGGCGCCCCTCGGGATCTGGAAACACCATATATTTT CASSPRDWRPSGSGNTIYF
. TRBJ2-7 TRBV2 . TGTGCCAGCAGTGAAACTCTCAACCTACTTTACGAGCAGTACTTC CASSETLNLLYEQYF
. TRBJ2-7 TRBV30 . TGTGCCTGGAGTGTACTTTCTGAGGGCTCATCCTACGAGCAGTACTTC CAWSVLSEGSSYEQYF
. TRBJ1-5 TRBV6-6 . TGTGCCAGCAGTTACGGGGGTGGTCAGCCCCAGCATTTT CASSYGGGQPQHF
. TRBJ1-5 TRBV28 . TGTGCCAGCAGCCCAGGGATGCCCTATAGCAATCAGCCCCAGCATTTT CASSPGMPYSNQPQHF
. TRBJ1-4 TRBV11-2 . TGTGCCAGCAGCAGGGCAGCTGCAACTAATGAAAAACTGTTTTTT CASSRAAATNEKLFF
. TRBJ1-1 TRBV10-2 . TGCGCCAGCGGGAACAGGGCCGACACTGAAGCTTTCTTT CASGNRADTEAFF
. TRBJ1-1 TRBV9 TRBD1 TGTGCCAGCAGCGTAGCTCGGACAGGGAAGACTGAAGCTTTCTTT CASSVARTGKTEAFF
once TRBJ1-3 TRBV3-1/TRBV3-2 . TGTGCCAGCAGACAAGCAGGATCTGGAAACACCATATATTTT CASRQAGSGNTIYF
once TRBJ2-7 TRBV14 . TGTGCCAGCAGCCAAGATCTGATTGGGGTGGGTGTCGAGCAGTACTTC CASSQDLIGVGVEQYF
. TRBJ2-7 TRBV6-5 TRBD1 TGTGCCAGCTCAAGGGGGGGACAGGGGTCCTACGAGCAGTACTTC CASSRGGQGSYEQYF
. TRBJ2-5 TRBV14 TRBD1 TGTGCCAGCAGCCAAGGGACAGGGGGGTCCCCTTCGGAGACCCAGTACTTC CASSQGTGGSPSETQYF
. TRBJ1-1 TRBV24-1 TRBD1 TGTGCCACCAGTGATCGGACAGGAGAAGCTTTCTTT CATSDRTGEAFF
. TRBJ1-5 TRBV2 . TGTGCCAGCAGGGAACGTTGGGGTCGGGGGCCCCAGCATTTT CASRERWGRGPQHF
. TRBJ2-1 TRBV9 . TGTGCCAGCAGGGCCGGGACTGGTCTATGGAATGAGCAGTTCTTC CASRAGTGLWNEQFF
. TRBJ1-4 TRBV7-9 TRBD1 TGTGCCAGCAGCTTGTCCGGACAGGGTACTAATGAAAAACTGTTTTTT CASSLSGQGTNEKLFF
. TRBJ2-7 TRBV9 . TGTGCCAGCAGCCCGGGGGACAGTGACGAGCAGTACTTC CASSPGDSDEQYF
. TRBJ1-1 TRBV18 . TGTGCCAGCTCACCGTCAGGCGGGAACACTGAAGCTTTCTTT CASSPSGGNTEAFF
. TRBJ1-1 TRBV12-3/TRBV12-4 . TGTGCCAGCAGTTCCACAGAGAACACTGAAGCTTTCTTT CASSSTENTEAFF
once TRBJ1-6 TRBV7-2 . TGTGCCAGCAGCTTAGAAGACGGGTCACCCCTCCACTTT CASSLEDGSPLHF
. TRBJ1-3 TRBV10-2 . TGCGCCAGCACCCTCCCGGGACACCAGTACTCTGGAAACACCATATATTTT CASTLPGHQYSGNTIYF
. TRBJ1-2 TRBV27 . TGTGCCAGCAGTACGGGCAGTAAGGACTATGGCTACACCTTC CASSTGSKDYGYTF
. TRBJ2-1 TRBV27 . TGTGCCAGCAGTTTATGGGACTCCAATGAGCAGTTCTTC CASSLWDSNEQFF
. TRBJ2-1 TRBV11-2 . TGTGCCAGCAGCTCCCAGGGGTATGAGCAGTTCTTC CASSSQGYEQFF
. TRBJ1-6 TRBV5-1 . TGCGCCAGCAGCTACAAAGAAGCGGATTCACCCCTCCACTTT CASSYKEADSPLHF
. TRBJ2-1 TRBV4-3 TRBD2 TGCGCCAGCAGCCAAGGATATAGCGGGAGTAGCTCCTACAATGAGCAGTTCTTC CASSQGYSGSSSYNEQFF
. TRBJ1-2 TRBV30 TRBD1 TGTGCCTGGACCGGGACAGTCTATGGCTACACCTTC CAWTGTVYGYTF
. TRBJ1-5 TRBV10-3 . TGTGCCATCAGTGTAGGAGGGGCGGGTAGCAATCAGCCCCAGCATTTT CAISVGGAGSNQPQHF